The 13 T cell receptor beta chains below all came from one sample that was sequenced in a study of T cells in Graves' hyperthyroidism and ophthalmopathy. Using RNA transcripts as the source, TCR beta CDR3 regions were amplified. The HTBI primer set served for first-round RT-PCR of the TCR CDR3. TCRdb redid the calling of the multiplex PCR reads with MiXCR, one entry per CDR3 protein. The profile shows 380,000 or so distinct CDR3 sequences, less than 15% of them singletons. Sequencing was performed on blood. Receptor source: a man aged 25-45 years with Graves' hyperthyroidism that later progressed to Graves' ophthalmopathy.

Ten or more counts support this clonotype. The chain carries TRBV28 and TRBJ1-1, with a tentative D call TRBD1 (6 bases). V was trimmed by 6 bases and J by 8 bases, leaving 13 bases between them. Germline loops: CDR1 MDHEN, CDR2 SYDVKM. The CDR3 totals 12 residues. The CDR3 sequence: CASRLNRAEAFF. For the CDR3, the DNA is TGTGCCAGCAGACTAAACAGGGCCGAAGCTTTCTTT.

This clonotype has just a few counts. The gene calls are TRBV7-2 and TRBJ2-7; D gene unclear. V lost 1 base and J 3 bases, leaving 7 bases between the germline ends. The CDR3 has 13 amino acids. CDR1 is SGHTA and CDR2 is FQGNSA in the germline V gene. The CDR3 nucleotides read TGTGCCAGCAGCTTAGTAACCATCTACGAGCAGTACTTC. It specifies CASSLVTIYEQYF.

At least ten counts were recorded for this clonotype. J is TRBJ2-5 and V is TRBV18; D gene ambiguous. With 2 bases removed from V and 5 bases from J, the gap between germline ends came to 9 bases. Germline V CDR1 and CDR2: KGHSH, LQKENI. The CDR3 length is 13 residues. This CDR3 reads CASSPGFVETQYF. DNA for the CDR3: TGTGCCAGCTCACCAGGGTTTGTGGAGACCCAGTACTTC.

V usage is TRBV6-6 and J usage is TRBJ1-3; D is undetermined. CDR1 and CDR2 from the germline V gene are MNHNY and SVGAGI (reference sequence). The CDR3 is 18 amino acids. Deletions cut 0 bases from V and 0 bases from J, with 15 bases between. CDR3: CASSYSRFGEGSGNTIYF. The CDR3 coding sequence is TGTGCCAGCAGTTACTCAAGGTTCGGAGAGGGCTCTGGAAACACCATATATTTT.

This clonotype was recorded at least ten times. The chain combines TRBV7-2 with TRBJ2-7, with 10 nucleotides matching TRBD2. The CDR3 loop spans 16 amino acids. V was clipped by 1 base and J by 2 bases; unmatched bases: 5. Germline CDR1 and CDR2: SGHTA and FQGNSA. CDR3 sequence reads: CASSLGVAGGPYEQYF. The CDR3 region has the DNA TGTGCCAGCAGCTTAGGTGTAGCGGGGGGTCCCTACGAGCAGTACTTC.

This clonotype was detected ten times or more. The J gene is TRBJ2-7, the V gene TRBV28, with D maybe TRBD1 (6 bases). Looked up from germline, CDR1 is MDHEN and CDR2 is SYDVKM. CDR3 length: 14 residues. Deletions cut 2 bases from V and 3 bases from J, with 11 bases between. CDR3 sequence reads: CASSLGQIDYEQYF. CDR3 sequence (DNA): TGTGCCAGCAGTTTAGGACAGATAGACTACGAGCAGTACTTC.

To note about this clonotype: This sequence may be a read error, since a much larger clone differs from it by one base. V and J are TRBV30 and TRBJ1-1; D perhaps matches TRBD1 (6 bases). There are 15 residues in the CDR3. The germline V gene has CDR1 GTSNPN and CDR2 SVGIG (reference sequence). Trimming stripped 0 bases from V and 3 bases from J, with 14 bases between. The CDR3 is CAWSVAPTGHTEAFF. CDR3 sequence (DNA): TGTGCCTGGAGTGTGGCTCCGACAGGACACACTGAAGCTTTCTTT.

This clonotype was seen ten or more times. The CDR3 reads CASSPYHNSYNSPLHF. Here the CDR3 DNA reads TGTGCCAGCAGTCCATACCACAACTCCTATAATTCACCCCTCCACTTT. V gene TRBV28 combines with J gene TRBJ1-6; no clear D. Trimming took off 5 bases at V and 0 bases at J, with 11 bases between the two ends. In germline, CDR1 is MDHEN, CDR2 SYDVKM. The CDR3 contains 16 residues.

This clonotype appeared many times. The chain employs TRBV20-1 and TRBJ1-2; a possible D gene is TRBD1 (5 bases). Per the germline V gene, CDR1 is DFQATT and CDR2 is SNEGSKA (reference sequence). The CDR3 has 16 residues. V was trimmed by 3 bases and J by 0 bases, leaving 17 bases between them. The CDR3 region has the DNA TGCAGTGCTAGTGGAGCCAGGGTGGTGGCTAACTATGGCTACACCTTC. Translation gives CSASGARVVANYGYTF.

The sample holds many counts of this clonotype. This chain links TRBV30 with TRBJ2-7, with 9 positions matching TRBD1. Germline V CDR1 and CDR2: GTSNPN, SVGIG (reference sequence). V shed 2 bases, J shed 5 bases, and the junction held 10 bases outside the gene matches. CDR3 size: 15 residues. The CDR3 sequence: CAWSPIGTGIHEQYF. In nucleotides, the CDR3 is TGTGCCTGGAGTCCCATCGGGACAGGGATCCACGAGCAGTACTTC.

This clonotype was seen ten or more times. V gene TRBV19 combines with J gene TRBJ1-5, with 8 bases aligning to TRBD1. Germline V gene data show CDR1 as LNHDA and CDR2 as SQIVND (reference sequence). Losses at the gene ends were 7 bases for V and 4 bases for J; bases not matched to a gene: 12. The CDR3 is 16 residues long. CDR3 amino acids: CASTTLSTGGNQPQHF. In DNA, the CDR3 is TGTGCCAGTACCACCCTCAGTACAGGGGGTAATCAGCCCCAGCATTTT. The variable domain in full, with the rest retrieved from reference TRBV19 and TRBJ1-5, is DGGITQSPKYLFRKEGQNVTLSCEQNLNHDAMYWYRQDPGQGLRLIYYSQIVNDFQKGDIAEGYSVSREKKESFPLTVTSAQKNPTAFYLCASTTLSTGGNQPQHFGDGTRLSIL.

This clonotype was counted ten times or more. The V and J genes are TRBV28 and TRBJ2-7; 7 nucleotides line up with TRBD1. With V trimmed by 7 bases and J by 3 bases, 12 bases remained unmatched. The germline gives CDR1 MDHEN, CDR2 SYDVKM. The CDR3 runs to 15 residues. The CDR3 DNA follows: TGTGCCAGCACCGGGTCCGGGACAGCCTTCTACGAGCAGTACTTC. Translation gives CASTGSGTAFYEQYF.

In its sample, this clonotype was seen many times. The J gene is TRBJ1-3, the V gene TRBV7-3; D call uncertain. Germline V gives CDR1 SGHTA, CDR2 FQGTGA. The CDR3 length is 15 residues. With 2 bases removed from V and 0 bases from J, the gap between germline ends came to 8 bases. In DNA form, the CDR3 reads TGTGCCAGCAGCTTAGACTCCTACTCTGGAAACACCATATATTTT. This translates into CASSLDSYSGNTIYF.